Listed below are T cell receptor beta chains from one sample, sequenced in a study of T-cell memory formation after mild COVID-19. TCRdb passed the 5' RACE reads through MiXCR, listing each CDR3 protein once. The sample consists of roughly 120,000 distinct CDR3 sequences, 15% to 20% of them appearing once. Sequencing used PBMCs or a T cell subset sorted from them (not recorded which). All receptors derive from an adult woman who had mild COVID-19 (a few samples of this study predate the infection). Cell type and time point are not known. Each CDR3 is given with its conserved first and last residue. The order of the fields is CDR3 DNA, CDR3 protein, J gene, V gene, clone size, D gene. A D gene is named only where the DNA matches it firmly. Size values are once, few and many counts, or a class for expanded clones, and some rows have none.

DNA: TGTGCCAGCAGTCAACGACAGGGATTAGACACTGAAGCTTTCTTT
CDR3: CASSQRQGLDTEAFF
J: TRBJ1-1
V: TRBV27
size: few
D: TRBD1

DNA: TGTGCCAGCAGCTTAGAGGTAGCGGGAGGGGACGAGCAGTACTTC
CDR3: CASSLEVAGGDEQYF
J: TRBJ2-7
V: TRBV7-2
size: few
D: TRBD2

DNA: TGTGCCAGCAGCGTAGATTCTAATGAAAAACTGTTTTTT
CDR3: CASSVDSNEKLFF
J: TRBJ1-4
V: TRBV9
size: -
D: -

DNA: TGTGCCAGCATCCCAATCGTGGACAGGGGGGTCACTGAAGCTTTCTTT
CDR3: CASIPIVDRGVTEAFF
J: TRBJ1-1
V: TRBV7-9
size: few
D: TRBD1

DNA: TGTGCCAGCAGGACCTGGCAAGAGACCCAGTACTTC
CDR3: CASRTWQETQYF
J: TRBJ2-5
V: TRBV2
size: many
D: -

DNA: TGTGCCAGCAGCCGAGACACATCCACTGAAGCTTTCTTT
CDR3: CASSRDTSTEAFF
J: TRBJ1-1
V: TRBV7-7
size: few
D: -

DNA: TGTGCCAGCATATCTAGGCGCGGGGAGCTGTTTTTT
CDR3: CASISRRGELFF
J: TRBJ2-2
V: TRBV7-6
size: -
D: -

DNA: TGTGCCAGCAGCCAGTCAATAAGCGTGGAGACCCAGTACTTC
CDR3: CASSQSISVETQYF
J: TRBJ2-5
V: TRBV7-9
size: few
D: -

DNA: TGTGCCAGCACCGGACAGGGGGTAAATTCACCCCTCCACTTT
CDR3: CASTGQGVNSPLHF
J: TRBJ1-6
V: TRBV5-4
size: -
D: TRBD1

DNA: TGTGCCAGCAGCCTAGGGACTAGCGGACGGGAGCTGTTTTTT
CDR3: CASSLGTSGRELFF
J: TRBJ2-2
V: TRBV7-8
size: -
D: TRBD2

DNA: TGTGCCAGCAGCTTAGTTGCCCGGAGGGGGAGAGGGGCCAACGTCCTGACTTTC
CDR3: CASSLVARRGRGANVLTF
J: TRBJ2-6
V: TRBV11-2
size: -
D: -

DNA: TGTGCCACCAGTTCCCCCAGGGGACCCTACGAGCAGTACTTC
CDR3: CATSSPRGPYEQYF
J: TRBJ2-7
V: TRBV24-1
size: few
D: -

DNA: TGTGCCATAGGGGACGGATTAGCAAACATTCAGTACTTC
CDR3: CAIGDGLANIQYF
J: TRBJ2-4
V: TRBV10-3
size: -
D: -

DNA: TGCGCCAGCAGCCAAGATAACGGGCAGGCGGACACTGAAGCTTTCTTT
CDR3: CASSQDNGQADTEAFF
J: TRBJ1-1
V: TRBV4-1
size: -
D: -

DNA: TGCGCCAGCAGCTTGGTACCCCGGGACAGCCTCAATTCACCCCTCCACTTT
CDR3: CASSLVPRDSLNSPLHF
J: TRBJ1-6
V: TRBV5-1
size: few
D: TRBD1

DNA: TGTGCCAGCAGCTTCGTAATCAATAGCGAGCTGTACTTC
CDR3: CASSFVINSELYF
J: TRBJ2-7
V: TRBV7-8
size: -
D: -

DNA: TGTGCCAGCAGCTTAGTTGAGGGCTCCTACGAGCAGTACTTC
CDR3: CASSLVEGSYEQYF
J: TRBJ2-7
V: TRBV7-9
size: few
D: -

DNA: TGTGCCAGCAGTCTAGCGGGAGTAACCTACGAGCAGTACTTC
CDR3: CASSLAGVTYEQYF
J: TRBJ2-7
V: TRBV12-3/TRBV12-4
size: -
D: TRBD2

DNA: TGTGCCAGCTCACCACCGCGAGCAGTTCAGGCCAACGTCCTGACTTTC
CDR3: CASSPPRAVQANVLTF
J: TRBJ2-6
V: TRBV18
size: -
D: -

DNA: TGTGCCAGCAGTGAAGGGCGCACCACAGATACGCAGTATTTT
CDR3: CASSEGRTTDTQYF
J: TRBJ2-3
V: TRBV25-1
size: -
D: -

DNA: TGTGCCAGCAGTATGGGACAGTTCCCCGCATCATATGAGCAGTTCTTC
CDR3: CASSMGQFPASYEQFF
J: TRBJ2-1
V: TRBV12-3/TRBV12-4
size: many
D: TRBD1

DNA: TGTGCCAGCAGTCCTAAGAGTGGGAACACTGAAGCTTTCTTT
CDR3: CASSPKSGNTEAFF
J: TRBJ1-1
V: TRBV7-2
size: -
D: -

DNA: TGTGCCAGCAGCTTAGGGTATCTTAGCGGGATGGAGACCCAGTACTTC
CDR3: CASSLGYLSGMETQYF
J: TRBJ2-5
V: TRBV7-9
size: -
D: TRBD2

DNA: TGTGCCAGCTCACGAGGACAGGGGAGCGGTGGCTACACCTTC
CDR3: CASSRGQGSGGYTF
J: TRBJ1-2
V: TRBV18
size: few
D: TRBD1

DNA: TGTGCCAGCAGCCCCGACCCGGGGCCAAACACTGAAGCTTTCTTT
CDR3: CASSPDPGPNTEAFF
J: TRBJ1-1
V: TRBV7-9
size: few
D: -

DNA: TGTGCCAGCAACCGCGGTGTAGGGACTGAGCAGTTCTTC
CDR3: CASNRGVGTEQFF
J: TRBJ2-1
V: TRBV12-3/TRBV12-4
size: -
D: -

DNA: TGTGCCAGCAGTTTAGTTCAGGGGCGGCAGTACTTC
CDR3: CASSLVQGRQYF
J: TRBJ2-7
V: TRBV12-3/TRBV12-4
size: few
D: -

DNA: TGCAGTGTCATAGACGGGCGTAAACTGTTTTTT
CDR3: CSVIDGRKLFF
J: TRBJ1-4
V: TRBV20-1
size: -
D: -

DNA: TGTGCCAGCAGCTTAGCCCCCCGGGCTACCTACGAGCAGTACTTC
CDR3: CASSLAPRATYEQYF
J: TRBJ2-7
V: TRBV5-5
size: -
D: -

DNA: TGTGCCAGCAGGGCGGAGCATGGGGATACGCAGTATTTT
CDR3: CASRAEHGDTQYF
J: TRBJ2-3
V: TRBV7-8
size: few
D: -

DNA: TGTGCCAGCAGCCTAGCGGGAGGGCCGTATTACAATGAGCAGTTCTTC
CDR3: CASSLAGGPYYNEQFF
J: TRBJ2-1
V: TRBV7-8
size: many
D: TRBD2

DNA: TGTGCCAGCAGTTTAGCGCGAGGCGGGGCCACAGATACGCAGTATTTT
CDR3: CASSLARGGATDTQYF
J: TRBJ2-3
V: TRBV12-3/TRBV12-4
size: -
D: -

DNA: TGCGCCAGCAGCGATAGGATCACAGATACGCAGTATTTT
CDR3: CASSDRITDTQYF
J: TRBJ2-3
V: TRBV5-1
size: -
D: -

DNA: TGTGCCAGCAGCCCGTCGGGAGCCCTCGTAGAGCAGTACTTC
CDR3: CASSPSGALVEQYF
J: TRBJ2-7
V: TRBV9
size: -
D: -

DNA: TGCGCCAGCAGCCGGACAGGGGGCAATGAGCAGTTCTTC
CDR3: CASSRTGGNEQFF
J: TRBJ2-1
V: TRBV5-1
size: -
D: TRBD1

DNA: TGTGCCAGCAGTTTAGCGCGGATTTCAAATGAGCAGTTCTTC
CDR3: CASSLARISNEQFF
J: TRBJ2-1
V: TRBV12-3/TRBV12-4
size: -
D: -

DNA: TGTGCCAGCAGCGATGGACAACTTAATGAAAAACTGTTTTTT
CDR3: CASSDGQLNEKLFF
J: TRBJ1-4
V: TRBV2
size: few
D: -

DNA: TGCGCCAGCAGCCAAGCACTAGCGGGGGGGCTTGGTGAGCAGTTCTTC
CDR3: CASSQALAGGLGEQFF
J: TRBJ2-1
V: TRBV4-1
size: few
D: TRBD2

DNA: TGCAGCGGGGCGGGACAGACCTACAATGAGCAGTTCTTC
CDR3: CSGAGQTYNEQFF
J: TRBJ2-1
V: TRBV29-1
size: -
D: -